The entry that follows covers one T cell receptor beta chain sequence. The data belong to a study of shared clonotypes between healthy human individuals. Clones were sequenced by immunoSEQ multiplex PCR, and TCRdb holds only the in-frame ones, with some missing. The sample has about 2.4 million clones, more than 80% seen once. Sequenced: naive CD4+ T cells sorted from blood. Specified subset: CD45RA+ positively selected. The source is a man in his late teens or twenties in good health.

The CDR3: CASSHSFGTLDNEQFF. CDR3 sequence (DNA): TGCGCCAGCAGCCACTCTTTTGGGACGCTGGACAATGAGCAGTTCTTC. This chain uses TRBV4-3 with TRBJ2-1; the D call may be TRBD1 or TRBD2 (5 bases each). The V end was cut by 3 bases, the J end by 5 bases, with 17 bases between. The CDR3 is 16 residues long. Germline V gives CDR1 LGHNA, CDR2 YSLEER.